These 13 T cell receptor beta chains were all obtained from the same sample, sequenced in a study of shared clonotypes between healthy human individuals. Sequencing was performed with immunoSEQ multiplex PCR; in TCRdb, only in-frame clones are kept and a portion is missing. The sample has 800,000 to 950,000 clones, roughly 96% seen once; the top ten hold under 0.3%. It was CD45RO-negative cells, positively selected for CCR7, that made up naive CD8 cells, with terminally differentiated effector memory CD45RA+ cells excluded. Sequenced sample: naive CD8+ T cells sorted from blood. The receptors were sampled from a young man in good health.

The CDR3 protein is CARSFPAPNEDSNQPQHF. The CDR3 DNA sequence: TGTGCCAGAAGCTTTCCCGCCCCGAATGAGGATAGCAATCAGCCCCAGCATTTT. The rearrangement joins TRBV7-5 to TRBJ1-5. TRBV7-5 is tagged as a pseudogene. This CDR3 is built from 18 residues.

The chain couples TRBV11-2 to TRBJ2-7; TRBD2 agrees at 13 bases. Germline-derived CDR1 and CDR2 are SGHAT and FQNNGV. The CDR3 extends over 15 amino acids. With 5 bases clipped from V and 5 bases from J, the junction kept 6 bases outside the gene matches. Written as DNA, the CDR3 is TGTGCCAGCAGCGATGGACTAGCGGGAGTTGACGAGCAGTACTTC. This codes for CASSDGLAGVDEQYF. The full variable domain, its missing parts supplied by reference TRBV11-2 and TRBJ2-7, is EAGVAQSPRYKIIEKRQSVAFWCNPISGHATLYWYQQILGQGPKLLIQFQNNGVVDDSQLPKDRFSAERLKGVDSTLKIQPAKLEDSAVYLCASSDGLAGVDEQYFGPGTRLTVT.

The chain has TRBV11-3 and TRBJ2-7; D may be TRBD1 (6 bases). CDR3 length: 13 amino acids. CDR1 SGHNT and CDR2 YENEEA come from the germline V gene. Trimming took off 5 bases at V and 2 bases at J, with 10 bases between the two ends. CDR3 sequence: CASSNGQTYEQYF. CDR3 nucleotide sequence: TGTGCCAGCAGCAACGGACAGACCTACGAGCAGTACTTC.

The chain uses TRBV6-5 and TRBJ1-1; 7 bases map to TRBD1. The CDR3 is made up of 15 amino acids. Germline V CDR1 and CDR2: MNHEY, SVGAGI. The V gene end was trimmed by 4 bases and the J gene end by 3 bases; junction bases not matched to a gene: 8. The CDR3 region has the DNA TGTGCCAGCAGTTCCCCCAACACAGGGGACACTGAAGCTTTCTTT. Protein product: CASSSPNTGDTEAFF.

For the CDR3, the DNA is TGTGCCAGCAGCACGACAGGGTTCCTCTCCTACAATGAGCAGTTCTTC. Translation: CASSTTGFLSYNEQFF. The chain employs TRBV7-9 and TRBJ2-1; 7 bases are shared with TRBD1. Trimming at V came to 5 bases and at J to 0 bases, leaving 7 bases not matched to a gene. In germline, CDR1 is SEHNR, CDR2 FQNEAQ (reference sequence). The CDR3 runs 16 residues.

This clone was observed once. This chain connects TRBV11-2 to TRBJ2-3; D might be TRBD2 (5 bases). CDR1 and CDR2 from the germline V gene are SGHAT and FQNNGV. Trimming took off 4 bases at V and 4 bases at J, with 12 bases between the two ends. This CDR3 has 14 amino acids. The CDR3: CASSWERRPDTQYF. The CDR3 DNA is TGTGCCAGCAGCTGGGAGCGGAGGCCAGATACGCAGTATTTT. Based on the CDR3 plus reference TRBV11-2 and TRBJ2-3, the full variable domain is EAGVAQSPRYKIIEKRQSVAFWCNPISGHATLYWYQQILGQGPKLLIQFQNNGVVDDSQLPKDRFSAERLKGVDSTLKIQPAKLEDSAVYLCASSWERRPDTQYFGPGTRLTVL.

The chain joins TRBV25-1 to TRBJ2-2; D not certain. Germline CDR1 reads MGHDK; CDR2 reads SYGVNS. CDR3 length equals 13 residues. With 5 bases removed from V and 0 bases from J, the gap between germline ends came to 4 bases. The CDR3 region is CASSSANTGELFF. The CDR3 DNA reads as TGTGCCAGCAGTTCAGCGAACACCGGGGAGCTGTTTTTT.

Here the CDR3 reads CASSQGRGVNQPQHF. In DNA form, the CDR3 reads TGCGCCAGCAGCCAAGGCAGGGGCGTGAATCAGCCCCAGCATTTT. The chain joins TRBV4-3 to TRBJ1-5; D is possibly TRBD1 (6 bases). The CDR3 runs to 15 residues. The germline V gene has CDR1 LGHNA and CDR2 YSLEER. V dropped 1 base and J dropped 4 bases, with 11 bases sitting between them.

The chain joins TRBV2 to TRBJ2-7, with D perhaps TRBD1 (6 bases). The CDR3 is made up of 13 amino acids. In germline, CDR1 is SNHLY, CDR2 FYNNEI. V shed 8 bases and J shed 4 bases, with 15 bases lying between them. The CDR3 region has the DNA TGTGCCAGCCGGGACAAAGCCAATTACGAGCAGTACTTC. Translating gives CASRDKANYEQYF. Supplemented by reference TRBV2 and TRBJ2-7, the full variable domain reads EPEVTQTPSHQVTQMGQEVILRCVPISNHLYFYWYRQILGQKVEFLVSFYNNEISEKSEIFDDQFSVERPDGSNFTLKIRSTKLEDSAMYFCASRDKANYEQYFGPGTRLTVT.

CDR3 loop: CASSLSGALTYEQYF. CDR3 sequence (DNA): TGTGCCAGCAGCTTATCCGGGGCCCTAACCTACGAGCAGTACTTC. V usage is TRBV13 and J usage is TRBJ2-7; D is possibly TRBD1 or TRBD2 (5 bases each). The CDR3 totals 15 residues. Germline V lookup: CDR1 PRHDT, CDR2 FYEKMQ (reference sequence). V was cut by 2 bases and J by 2 bases, with 13 bases left in between.

The V and J genes are TRBV6-1 and TRBJ1-4; D remains unclear. V was clipped by 6 bases and J by 7 bases, with 15 bases between them. This CDR3 is 14 amino acids long. Germline values: CDR1 MNHNS, CDR2 SASEGT. The CDR3 loop is CASRAGPSGEKLFF. DNA of the CDR3: TGTGCCAGCAGGGCTGGCCCCTCGGGTGAAAAACTGTTTTTT.

The rearrangement links TRBV29-1 to TRBJ2-1; 8 positions match TRBD1. The CDR3 is 16 residues long. Germline CDR1 is SQVTM and CDR2 is ANQGSEA. The V segment lost 8 bases and the J segment 3 bases; nucleotides outside the gene matches: 15. The CDR3 here is CSTLMRGTGGYNEQFF. In nucleotides, the CDR3 is TGCAGCACCCTGATGCGCGGTACAGGGGGCTACAATGAGCAGTTCTTC.

Turning to this clone: Other DNA sequences in this specimen translate into the identical CDR3. The V gene is TRBV6-5, the J gene TRBJ1-3; D ambiguous. From germline, CDR1 is MNHEY and CDR2 SVGAGI. Trimming stripped 0 bases from V and 2 bases from J, with 8 bases between. This CDR3 comprises 15 residues. CDR3 coding DNA: TGTGCCAGCAGTTACTCGGGAGGGACTGGAAACACCATATATTTT. This codes for CASSYSGGTGNTIYF.